The TCR beta chain under discussion was sequenced for a study of T cells after yellow fever vaccination. Study results and limitations: Once the booster was given, most primary-vaccination clones reappeared, at over 95% for CD4 and 88% for CD8. There was a small share of clonotypes that showed up in both the CD4 and CD8 compartments.

This clonotype was seen at least ten times. Its specificity is unknown. The CDR3 has 13 amino acids. Germline V gene lookup returns CDR1 LGHNT and CDR2 FRNRAP. Trimming shortened V by 4 bases and J by 3 bases, and 9 bases separated the two germline ends. TCRdb analysed the 5' RACE reads with MiXCR anew, one entry per CDR3 protein. Here the sample spans approximately 120,000 distinct CDR3 sequences, under 8.5% being singletons. This TCR came from a man aged 18 to 35 who received the YFV17D yellow fever vaccine. The chain couples TRBV12-5 to TRBJ1-1; D is unresolved. Sequenced material: CD4+ T cells sorted from PBMCs, taken more than 8 days after the first yellow fever vaccination. This chain's CDR3 is CASGSLGDTEAFF. The DNA for the CDR3 is TGTGCTAGTGGTTCCCTCGGGGACACTGAAGCTTTCTTT.